These 16 T cell receptor beta chains originate from one sample sequenced in a study of early T cells in non-severe SARS-CoV-2 infection. TCRdb reanalysed the 5' RACE reads using MiXCR and keeps one entry per CDR3 protein. The profile shows tens of thousands of distinct CDR3 sequences, about 15% of them singletons. The sequencing input was whole blood. The receptors were sampled from an adult who was a healthcare worker with PCR-confirmed SARS-CoV-2 infection or an uninfected control (not recorded which).

In DNA form, the CDR3 reads TGCGCCAGCAGCCCGGACAGGTCTACCTACGAGCAGTACTTC. Protein: CASSPDRSTYEQYF. The V call is TRBV4-3, the J call TRBJ2-7, with TRBD1 identical over 7 bases. Trimming removed 4 bases from V and 2 bases from J; junction bases left unmatched: 5. This CDR3 has 14 amino acids. The germline CDR1 and CDR2 sequences are LGHNA and YSLEER.

The V gene is TRBV7-2, the J gene TRBJ1-1, with no clear D. Germline V gene lookup returns CDR1 SGHTA and CDR2 FQGNSA. The CDR3 spans 15 residues. Trimming removed 4 bases at V and 2 bases at J, with 14 bases between. This CDR3 reads CASSSRISGNTEAFF. CDR3 DNA sequence: TGTGCCAGCAGCTCCCGAATCTCCGGAAACACTGAAGCTTTCTTT.

There are a few counts of this clonotype. Here the CDR3 DNA reads TGTGCCAGCAGTTACCGGGGGGGAAATGAGCAGTTCTTC. Its translation is CASSYRGGNEQFF. The chain recombines TRBV9 with TRBJ2-1; the match to TRBD2 covers 8 bases. V gave up 5 bases and J gave up 7 bases; unmatched junction bases: 5. The CDR3 totals 13 residues. Germline V CDR1 and CDR2: SGDLS, YYNGEE.

The chain carries TRBV30 and TRBJ1-5; D possibly corresponds to TRBD1 (5 bases). V lost 2 bases and J lost 4, with 15 bases in between. The germline gives CDR1 GTSNPN, CDR2 SVGIG (reference sequence). The length of the CDR3 is 15 residues. Here the CDR3 reads CAWSTLGGLNQPQHF. The CDR3 DNA follows: TGTGCCTGGAGTACCTTGGGGGGGTTGAATCAGCCCCAGCATTTT.

The chain joins TRBV15 to TRBJ2-2; 8 nucleotides align to TRBD1. The trim removed 1 base at V and 4 bases at J, leaving 8 bases unmatched. CDR1 is LNHNV and CDR2 is YYDKDF in the germline V gene (reference sequence). The CDR3 is made up of 17 amino acids. The CDR3 is CATSRALGQVRTGELFF. As DNA, the CDR3 is TGTGCCACCAGCAGAGCCTTGGGACAGGTTCGCACCGGGGAGCTGTTTTTT. The whole variable domain, remainder taken from reference TRBV15 and TRBJ2-2, is DAMVIQNPRYQVTQFGKPVTLSCSQTLNHNVMYWYQQKSSQAPKLLFHYYDKDFNNEADTPDNFQSRRPNTSFCFLDIRSPGLGDTAMYLCATSRALGQVRTGELFFGEGSRLTVL.

The gene calls are TRBV27 and TRBJ1-1; D uncertain. V dropped 2 bases and J dropped 4 bases, with 14 bases sitting between them. This CDR3 comprises 15 residues. CDR1 is MNHEY, CDR2 SMNVEV, per germline (reference sequence). In DNA form, the CDR3 reads TGTGCCAGCAGTTTAGGAAGGGTGGGAAGCACTGAAGCTTTCTTT. Its translation is CASSLGRVGSTEAFF.

This sequence joins TRBV29-1 and TRBJ2-5; tentatively, D is TRBD2 (6 bases). This CDR3 is 10 amino acids long. V was shortened by 6 bases and J by 4 bases, with 6 bases between the two germline ends. The germline CDR1 and CDR2 sequences are SQVTM and ANQGSEA. The CDR3 bases are TGCAGCGTCGGGGGAGAGACCCAGTACTTC. Translated: CSVGGETQYF.

Only a few counts were recorded for this clonotype. V and J are TRBV9 and TRBJ2-5; tentatively, D is TRBD1 (5 bases). The germline V and J ends were trimmed by 0 bases and 2 bases, with 17 bases remaining between them. Germline loops: CDR1 SGDLS, CDR2 YYNGEE. This CDR3 has 17 amino acids. DNA for the CDR3: TGTGCCAGCAGCGTAGAGGACAACTCTCCCCCACAAGAGACCCAGTACTTC. As protein: CASSVEDNSPPQETQYF.

This clonotype was detected only a few times. The rearrangement joins TRBV28 to TRBJ2-3; D gene uncertain. Trimming left V 6 bases short and J 5 bases short, with 12 bases between. The CDR3 runs 13 residues. Germline V gives CDR1 MDHEN, CDR2 SYDVKM. CDR3 region: CASSFLLRDTQYF. Written as DNA, the CDR3 is TGTGCCAGCAGCTTCCTTCTACGAGATACGCAGTATTTT. Full variable domain (remainder filled in from reference TRBV28 and TRBJ2-3): DVKVTQSSRYLVKRTGEKVFLECVQDMDHENMFWYRQDPGLGLRLIYFSYDVKMKEKGDIPEGYSVSREKKERFSLILESASTNQTSMYLCASSFLLRDTQYFGPGTRLTVL.

This clonotype was found many times. V usage is TRBV2 and J usage is TRBJ2-6; D gene unclear. Trimming removed 6 bases at V and 2 bases at J, with 8 bases between. This CDR3 is built from 14 residues. Looked up from germline, CDR1 is SNHLY and CDR2 is FYNNEI. The CDR3: CASRTAAGANVLTF. The CDR3 DNA reads TGTGCCAGCAGAACGGCGGCTGGGGCCAACGTCCTGACTTTC. Full variable domain (outside the CDR3, taken from reference TRBV2 and TRBJ2-6): EPEVTQTPSHQVTQMGQEVILRCVPISNHLYFYWYRQILGQKVEFLVSFYNNEISEKSEIFDDQFSVERPDGSNFTLKIRSTKLEDSAMYFCASRTAAGANVLTFGAGSRLTVL.

Here the CDR3 reads CASIGTRVTAYNEQFF. In DNA form, the CDR3 reads TGTGCCAGCATAGGGACTAGGGTTACGGCCTACAATGAGCAGTTCTTC. The chain carries TRBV2 and TRBJ2-1, with 8 bases that match TRBD2. V lost 7 bases, J lost 2 bases, and 10 bases stayed unmatched. Germline V gene data show CDR1 as SNHLY and CDR2 as FYNNEI. The CDR3 runs to 16 residues.

This clonotype was picked up a small number of times. CDR3 bases: TGCGCCAGCAGCGAAACAGTGGGAGGGCAAGAGACCCAGTACTTC. Its translation is CASSETVGGQETQYF. The rearrangement links TRBV5-1 to TRBJ2-5; 7 bases are a match to TRBD2. Germline V lookup: CDR1 SGHRS, CDR2 YFSETQ. With 4 bases clipped from V and 2 bases from J, the junction kept 8 bases outside the gene matches. The CDR3 spans 15 residues. Looking up the rest from reference TRBV5-1 and TRBJ2-5 gives the full variable domain: KAGVTQTPRYLIKTRGQQVTLSCSPISGHRSVSWYQQTPGQGLQFLFEYFSETQRNKGNFPGRFSGRQFSNSRSEMNVSTLELGDSALYLCASSETVGGQETQYFGPGTRLLVL.

This clonotype was seen a handful of times. The gene calls are TRBV5-1 and TRBJ1-2; possible D gene TRBD1, 5 bases. The CDR3 totals 14 residues. Germline CDR1 SGHRS, CDR2 YFSETQ. V was pared by 2 bases and J by 8 bases, with 16 bases between. The CDR3 loop reads CASSFRDRKVGYTF. The CDR3 nucleotides read TGCGCCAGCAGCTTCAGGGATAGGAAGGTCGGCTACACCTTC. Full variable domain (remainder filled in from reference TRBV5-1 and TRBJ1-2): KAGVTQTPRYLIKTRGQQVTLSCSPISGHRSVSWYQQTPGQGLQFLFEYFSETQRNKGNFPGRFSGRQFSNSRSEMNVSTLELGDSALYLCASSFRDRKVGYTFGSGTRLTVV.

This clonotype came up a few times. The gene calls are TRBV21-1 and TRBJ2-2; no check of the table's D call, TRBD1, against the DNA was made. TRBV21-1 is marked as a pseudogene. The CDR3 covers 15 residues. The CDR3 here is CASSLQGACSGELFF. The CDR3, as DNA: TGTGCCAGCAGTCTACAGGGGGCTTGCTCCGGGGAGCTGTTTTTT.

This clonotype has only a few counts. J is TRBJ1-4 and V is TRBV2, with D unresolved. This CDR3 has 13 residues. CDR1 is SNHLY and CDR2 is FYNNEI in the germline V gene. Trimming stripped 6 bases from V and 4 bases from J, with 9 bases between. The DNA for the CDR3 is TGTGCCAGCAGCCCGGACTATAATGAAAAACTGTTTTTT. This translates into CASSPDYNEKLFF.

The table lists this clonotype with a few counts. The V call is TRBV11-2, the J call TRBJ2-7; TRBD1 aligns across 12 bases. Germline V lookup: CDR1 SGHAT, CDR2 FQNNGV. The CDR3 sequence is 15 residues long. V shed 1 base, J shed 5 bases, and the junction held 3 bases outside the gene matches. CDR3 sequence: CASSLVGTGGDEQYF. The CDR3 bases are TGTGCCAGCAGCTTAGTAGGGACAGGGGGCGACGAGCAGTACTTC.